Shown below are 17 T cell receptor beta chains from a single sample sequenced in a study of shared clonotypes between healthy human individuals. Clones were read by immunoSEQ multiplex PCR, and TCRdb kept only the in-frame ones, dropping some. The table lists about 1 million clones, roughly 80% of them singletons. The material sequenced was memory CD4+ T cells sorted from blood. The subset: CD45RA-negative fraction. The receptors originated from a man younger than 35 in good health.

The chain combines TRBV5-1 with TRBJ1-4; 12 bases are shared with TRBD1. V lost 4 bases and J lost 7; bases outside the gene matches: 8. Germline-derived CDR1 and CDR2 are SGHRS and YFSETQ. This CDR3 is built from 16 residues. The DNA for the CDR3 is TGCGCCAGCAGCCCCGGGACAGGGGGCGGAGGTGAAAAACTGTTTTTT. Its protein is CASSPGTGGGGEKLFF.

This clone was seen a few times. V gene TRBV1 combines with J gene TRBJ1-1; the DNA was not used to check the table's D call, TRBD1. TRBV1 is a pseudogene segment. The CDR3 is made up of 15 amino acids. DNA for the CDR3: TGCACCAGCAGCCAGGCCTGCAGGGTTGTCACTGAAGCTTTCTTT. Amino acids: CTSSQACRVVTEAFF.

This sequence joins TRBV5-4 and TRBJ2-3; TRBD2 agrees at 11 bases. V gave up 4 bases and J gave up 5 bases; unmatched junction bases: 3. The CDR3 extends over 14 amino acids. From germline, CDR1 is SGHNT and CDR2 YYREEE (reference sequence). The CDR3 region is CASSRTSGQDTQYF. The DNA of the CDR3 is TGTGCCAGCAGCCGGACTAGCGGGCAAGATACGCAGTATTTT.

This clone was seen ten or more times. The same CDR3 is also encoded by other DNA sequences in this sample. This chain connects TRBV13 to TRBJ1-1; a weak D match, TRBD1 (5 bases). The CDR3 length is 14 residues. The V end was cut by 3 bases, the J end by 0 bases, with 8 bases between. The germline V gene encodes CDR1 PRHDT and CDR2 FYEKMQ (reference sequence). Here the CDR3 DNA reads TGTGCCAGCAGCTTCACAGGTTTGAACACTGAAGCTTTCTTT. Protein: CASSFTGLNTEAFF.

This clone appeared a few times. The gene calls are TRBV27 and TRBJ1-1, with unresolved D. Between the trimmed V and J ends, which lost 6 bases and 1 base, there was a span of 9 bases. Germline V CDR1 and CDR2: MNHEY, SMNVEV (reference sequence). The CDR3 is 13 residues long. The CDR3 reads CASSHTANTEAFF. CDR3 DNA sequence: TGTGCCAGCAGCCATACAGCGAACACTGAAGCTTTCTTT.

The chain joins TRBV10-3 to TRBJ1-2, with D tentatively TRBD1 (5 bases). Trimming cost V 0 bases and J 2 bases, with 10 bases left between them. The CDR3 runs to 15 residues. CDR1 is ENHRY, CDR2 SYGVKD, per germline. The CDR3 region is CAISESPGTNYGYTF. DNA of the CDR3: TGTGCCATCAGTGAGTCGCCAGGGACGAACTATGGCTACACCTTC.

The chain couples TRBV2 to TRBJ1-5; 9 positions match TRBD1. After removal of 6 bases from V and 0 bases from J, the junction contained 6 bases not matched to a gene. Germline CDR1 and CDR2: SNHLY and FYNNEI. The CDR3 contains 16 residues. The CDR3 is CASRSGQGRSNQPQHF. The CDR3 DNA is TGTGCCAGCAGATCGGGACAGGGCCGTAGCAATCAGCCCCAGCATTTT.

V usage is TRBV28 and J usage is TRBJ1-2, with 9 bases fitting TRBD1. This CDR3 is built from 16 residues. The ends lost 2 bases at V and 1 base at J; junction bases unmatched: 5. The germline V gene has CDR1 MDHEN and CDR2 SYDVKM. The CDR3, as DNA: TGTGCCAGCAGTTTACCCGGGGGACAGGGTAACTATGGCTACACCTTC. This translates into CASSLPGGQGNYGYTF.

This chain connects TRBV5-5 to TRBJ2-3, with 8 positions matching TRBD2. With 4 bases clipped from V and 2 bases from J, the junction kept 9 bases outside the gene matches. Germline-derived CDR1 and CDR2 are SGHKS and YYEKEE (reference sequence). The length of the CDR3 is 16 residues. CDR3 residues: CASSPRLARNTDTQYF. DNA for the CDR3: TGTGCCAGCAGCCCCAGACTAGCGAGAAACACAGATACGCAGTATTTT.

The V and J genes are TRBV28 and TRBJ2-5, with D unclear. The DNA matches TRBJ2-7 better at its end, which makes the J call doubtful. This CDR3 has 16 residues. Germline CDR1 is MDHEN and CDR2 is SYDVKM. CDR3 protein: CASSPQMRADGYEQYF. The CDR3 DNA follows: TGTGCCAGCAGTCCTCAAATGCGTGCCGACGGATACGAGCAGTACTTC.

This clone has only one observation. Since a far larger clone is one base different, this is likely a read error. This same CDR3 is encoded by further DNA sequences in the sample. CDR3 coding DNA: TGTGCCAGCACCACAGGGGCACTCTCTGGGGCCAACGTCCTGACCTTC. Protein sequence: CASTTGALSGANVLTF. V gene TRBV4-2 combines with J gene TRBJ2-6, with 7 bases identical to TRBD1. The CDR3 loop spans 16 amino acids. Germline loops: CDR1 LGHNA, CDR2 YNFKEQ.

The chain is built from TRBV10-2 and TRBJ2-2; D call uncertain. Trimming took off 1 base at V and 6 bases at J, with 3 bases between the two ends. This CDR3 has 12 residues. Germline V gene sequence: CDR1 WSHSY, CDR2 SAAADI. CDR3 coding DNA: TGCGCCAGCAGTGAGTTGGCCGGGGAGCTGTTTTTT. This codes for CASSELAGELFF.

This rearrangement joins TRBV27 to TRBJ2-7; tentatively, D is TRBD2 (5 bases). The ends were cut back, 5 bases at V and 4 bases at J, with 12 bases in the middle. There are 13 residues in the CDR3. The germline CDR1 and CDR2 sequences are MNHEY and SMNVEV (reference sequence). The CDR3 protein is CASSKVAGYEQYF. CDR3 coding DNA: TGTGCCAGCAGTAAGGTTGCGGGTTACGAGCAGTACTTC.

The chain recombines TRBV6-6 with TRBJ1-2; the match to TRBD1 covers 7 bases. Germline V gives CDR1 MNHNY, CDR2 SVGAGI (reference sequence). This CDR3 contains 16 residues. V shed 0 bases and J 3 bases; nucleotides not matched to a gene: 7. Here the CDR3 reads CASSYSSLTGDYGYTF. The CDR3 nucleotides are TGTGCCAGCAGTTACTCGTCCCTTACAGGGGACTATGGCTACACCTTC.

The chain recombines TRBV27 with TRBJ1-1; 10 bases map to TRBD1. This CDR3 has 16 amino acids. Germline-derived CDR1 and CDR2 are MNHEY and SMNVEV (reference sequence). Trimming cost V 5 bases and J 5 bases; bases outside gene matches: 11. This chain's CDR3 is CASSLWPGQGWTEAFF. For the CDR3, the DNA is TGTGCCAGCAGTCTTTGGCCGGGACAGGGGTGGACTGAAGCTTTCTTT.

The gene calls are TRBV5-1 and TRBJ2-5, with unresolved D. V shed 7 bases and J shed 2 bases, with 12 bases lying between them. Germline V gives CDR1 SGHRS, CDR2 YFSETQ. This CDR3 spans 13 amino acids. CDR3: CASALRSQETQYF. The CDR3 coding sequence is TGCGCCAGCGCCTTGAGGAGTCAAGAGACCCAGTACTTC. The full variable domain, rest sourced from reference TRBV5-1 and TRBJ2-5, is KAGVTQTPRYLIKTRGQQVTLSCSPISGHRSVSWYQQTPGQGLQFLFEYFSETQRNKGNFPGRFSGRQFSNSRSEMNVSTLELGDSALYLCASALRSQETQYFGPGTRLLVL.

Comment on this clone: A much larger clone sits a single nucleotide away, making a read error possible. The CDR3 coding sequence is TGTGCCAGCAGCTTTGGACAGGGGAGCTATGGCTACACCTTC. Amino acid sequence: CASSFGQGSYGYTF. The rearrangement joins TRBV5-8 to TRBJ1-2; 9 bases are a match to TRBD1. The CDR3 extends over 14 amino acids. The trim removed 2 bases at V and 4 bases at J, leaving 3 bases unmatched. Germline loops: CDR1 SGHTS, CDR2 YDEGEE.